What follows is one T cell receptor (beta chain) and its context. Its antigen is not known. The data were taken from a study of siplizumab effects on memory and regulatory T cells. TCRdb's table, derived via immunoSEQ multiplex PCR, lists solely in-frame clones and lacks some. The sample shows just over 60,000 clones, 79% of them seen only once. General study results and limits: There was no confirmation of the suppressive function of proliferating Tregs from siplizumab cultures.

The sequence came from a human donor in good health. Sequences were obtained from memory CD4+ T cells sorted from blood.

CDR3 protein: CASSWTSAPGNEQFF. As DNA, the CDR3 is TGCGCCAGCAGCTGGACTAGCGCCCCTGGGAATGAGCAGTTCTTC. The rearrangement joins TRBV5-1 to TRBJ2-1; 9 positions match TRBD2. The ends lost 3 bases at V and 7 bases at J; junction bases unmatched: 8. There are 15 residues in the CDR3. CDR1 is SGHRS and CDR2 is YFSETQ in the germline V gene.